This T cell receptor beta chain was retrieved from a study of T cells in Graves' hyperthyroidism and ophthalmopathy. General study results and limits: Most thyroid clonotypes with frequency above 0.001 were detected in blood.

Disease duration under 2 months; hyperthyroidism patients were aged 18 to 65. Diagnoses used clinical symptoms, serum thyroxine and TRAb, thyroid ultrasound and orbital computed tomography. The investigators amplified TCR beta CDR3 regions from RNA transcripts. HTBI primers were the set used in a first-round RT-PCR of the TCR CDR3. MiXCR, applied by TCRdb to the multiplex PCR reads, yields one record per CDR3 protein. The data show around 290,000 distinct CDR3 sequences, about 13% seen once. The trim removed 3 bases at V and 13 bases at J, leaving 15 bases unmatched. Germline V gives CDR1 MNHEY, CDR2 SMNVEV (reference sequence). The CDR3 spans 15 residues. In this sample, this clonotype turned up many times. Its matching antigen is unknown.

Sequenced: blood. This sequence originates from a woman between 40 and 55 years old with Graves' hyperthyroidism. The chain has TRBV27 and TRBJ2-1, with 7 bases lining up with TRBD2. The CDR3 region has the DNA TGTGCCAGCAGTTTTACAGCGGGAAGGCTTGATGCCCAGTTCTTC. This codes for CASSFTAGRLDAQFF.